The subject of this entry is one T cell receptor beta chain. This may stem from a read error, because a much larger clone lies one nucleotide away. Here the CDR3 omits its conserved ending phenylalanine or tryptophan, so a read error is the likely source. From germline, CDR1 is SEHNR and CDR2 FQNEAQ (reference sequence). This CDR3 region has 20 residues. Germline trimming cut 6 bases from V and 7 bases from J; bases unmatched to any gene: 26. Sample time point: newly diagnosed GD, antithyroid drugs for less than 3 months. Preparation of the TCR library used RNA extracted from PBMCs. According to the study, TCR beta libraries were built with iRepertoire HTBI primers and CDR3-region Arm-PCR. TCRdb reprocessed the multiplex PCR reads with MiXCR, giving one entry per CDR3 protein. The sample consists of more than 450,000 distinct CDR3 sequences, about 16% of them appearing once. The data were obtained in a study of regulatory T cells in long-lasting Graves disease. Study-wide background: Duration of antithyroid drug therapy among newly diagnosed Graves' patients was under 3 months.

This same sample was also part of a study on T cells in Graves' hyperthyroidism and ophthalmopathy.

The clonotype comes from a man aged 35-49 years with Graves disease. The chain carries TRBV7-9 and TRBJ2-1; 8 positions agree with TRBD2. The source was peripheral blood mononuclear cells (PBMCs), collected at new diagnosis, from a patient treated with antithyroid drugs. The CDR3 DNA reads TGTGCCAGCAGTGATGTCCGGGGGAGACGGAGCGGGAGCGGGCAGAATGAGCAGTTCCTC. Encoded protein: CASSDVRGRRSGSGQNEQFL.